The 20 T cell receptor beta chains given below trace back to one sample, sequenced in a study of shared clonotypes between healthy human individuals. Method: immunoSEQ multiplex PCR; TCRdb's copy keeps in-frame clones and lacks some. The table has hundreds of thousands of clones, approximately 79% seen once. The source material was memory CD4+ T cells sorted from blood. Subset indicated: CD45RA-negative fraction. The receptor set was obtained from a woman in her twenties or thirties in good health.

Regarding this clone: Other DNA sequences of this sample code for an identical CDR3. V usage is TRBV28 and J usage is TRBJ1-5; D is uncertain. This CDR3 spans 13 amino acids. V gave up 2 bases and J gave up 4 bases, with 6 bases separating them. Germline lookup yields CDR1 MDHEN and CDR2 SYDVKM. The DNA for the CDR3 is TGTGCCAGCAGTTTAGGTGAAAATCAGCCCCAGCATTTT. Encoded protein: CASSLGENQPQHF. The whole variable domain, filled in from reference TRBV28 and TRBJ1-5, reads DVKVTQSSRYLVKRTGEKVFLECVQDMDHENMFWYRQDPGLGLRLIYFSYDVKMKEKGDIPEGYSVSREKKERFSLILESASTNQTSMYLCASSLGENQPQHFGDGTRLSIL.

The rearrangement joins TRBV28 to TRBJ2-7; weak D call: TRBD1 (5 bases). V lost 8 bases, J lost 3 bases, and 17 bases lay in between. The CDR3 loop spans 14 amino acids. CDR1 and CDR2 from the germline V gene are MDHEN and SYDVKM. The CDR3 DNA is TGTGCCAGCCTTAACGCCGGCAGGGTCTACGAGCAGTACTTC. Amino acid sequence: CASLNAGRVYEQYF.

This chain connects TRBV19 to TRBJ2-7, with D possibly matching TRBD1 (6 bases). The CDR3 extends over 13 amino acids. Germline CDR1 is LNHDA and CDR2 is SQIVND (reference sequence). Trimming left V 5 bases short and J 7 bases short, with 15 bases between. In nucleotides, the CDR3 is TGTGCCAGTAGTGACCCCCCCAGGGGTGAGCAGTACTTC. Translating it yields CASSDPPRGEQYF. Drawing the rest from reference TRBV19 and TRBJ2-7, the complete variable domain is DGGITQSPKYLFRKEGQNVTLSCEQNLNHDAMYWYRQDPGQGLRLIYYSQIVNDFQKGDIAEGYSVSREKKESFPLTVTSAQKNPTAFYLCASSDPPRGEQYFGPGTRLTVT.

The rearrangement uses TRBV11-2 and TRBJ2-5; 8 nucleotides line up with TRBD1. The CDR3 loop spans 16 amino acids. With V trimmed by 5 bases and J by 4 bases, 12 bases remained unmatched. CDR1 is SGHAT and CDR2 is FQNNGV in the germline V gene. CDR3 bases: TGTGCCAGCAGCATTAATTCCGGGACAGGAGGAGAGACCCAGTACTTC. It yields the protein CASSINSGTGGETQYF.

Only one count was recorded for this clone. This sequence joins TRBV11-2 and TRBJ2-1; D may match TRBD1 or TRBD2 (5 bases each). V lost 3 bases to trimming and J lost 6 bases, with 27 bases between them. This CDR3 spans 19 amino acids. Per the germline V gene, CDR1 is SGHAT and CDR2 is FQNNGV. Here the CDR3 reads CASSLTTDTGTQRSNEQFF. For the CDR3, the DNA is TGTGCCAGCAGCTTGACAACAGATACCGGGACCCAACGGAGCAATGAGCAGTTCTTC.

The chain links TRBV7-8 to TRBJ2-7; no firm D call. This CDR3 contains 13 residues. Trimming took off 2 bases at V and 4 bases at J, with 9 bases between the two ends. CDR1 and CDR2 from the germline V gene are SGHVS and FQNEAQ. In nucleotides, the CDR3 is TGTGCCAGCAGCTTATTTGCCCCGTACGAGCAGTACTTC. This encodes CASSLFAPYEQYF. Together with reference TRBV7-8 and TRBJ2-7, the CDR3 gives the full variable domain: GAGVSQSPRYKVAKRGQDVALRCDPISGHVSLFWYQQALGQGPEFLTYFQNEAQLDKSGLPSDRFFAERPEGSVSTLKIQRTQQEDSAVYLCASSLFAPYEQYFGPGTRLTVT.

This chain links TRBV7-8 with TRBJ2-5; unclear D gene. Germline V CDR1 and CDR2: SGHVS, FQNEAQ. V was clipped by 5 bases and J by 0 bases, with 13 bases between them. This CDR3 contains 15 residues. The CDR3 loop is CASSRRVGYQETQYF. The CDR3 coding sequence is TGTGCCAGCAGCCGTCGTGTGGGGTACCAAGAGACCCAGTACTTC.

This sequence joins TRBV5-1 and TRBJ2-7, with 10 bases lining up with TRBD1. Germline assignment: CDR1 SGHRS and CDR2 YFSETQ. Trimming took 7 bases from V and 4 from J; bases not matched to a gene: 14. The CDR3 totals 16 residues. The CDR3 here is CASRPTRDRGLYEQYF. The DNA of the CDR3 is TGCGCCAGCCGACCCACCCGGGACAGGGGTTTATACGAGCAGTACTTC.

The table lists this clone with a few counts. The CDR3 nucleotides are TGTGCCAGCAGTGAAGGGCAGTGGAACACTGAAGCTTTCTTT. The encoded protein is CASSEGQWNTEAFF. J is TRBJ1-1 and V is TRBV6-1, with D unresolved. V was shortened by 1 base and J by 1 base, with 7 bases between the two germline ends. CDR3 size: 14 residues. Germline lookup yields CDR1 MNHNS and CDR2 SASEGT.

This clone was seen a handful of times. This specimen includes other DNA sequences encoding the same CDR3. The V call is TRBV30, the J call TRBJ2-2; the match to TRBD2 covers 8 bases. The germline CDR1 and CDR2 sequences are GTSNPN and SVGIG (reference sequence). The V segment lost 3 bases and the J segment 2 bases; nucleotides outside the gene matches: 2. The CDR3 extends over 14 amino acids. The CDR3 reads CAWSREGNTGELFF. CDR3 nucleotides: TGTGCCTGGAGCCGGGAGGGCAACACCGGGGAGCTGTTTTTT. The full variable domain, rest sourced from reference TRBV30 and TRBJ2-2, is SQTIHQWPATLVQPVGSPLSLECTVEGTSNPNLYWYRQAAGRGLQLLFYSVGIGQISSEVPQNLSASRPQDRQFILSSKKLLLSDSGFYLCAWSREGNTGELFFGEGSRLTVL.

Note on this clone: One junction end disagrees with the germline gene, perhaps due to a read error. The chain combines TRBV5-1 with TRBJ2-7; D is perhaps TRBD2 (6 bases). CDR1 SGHRS and CDR2 YFSETQ come from the germline V gene. CDR3 length equals 15 residues. CDR3 in amino acids: CASRLAGNTNYEQYF. The CDR3 bases are TGCGCCAGCCGCTTGGCGGGAAATACGAACTACGAGCAGTACTTC.

V gene TRBV6-6 combines with J gene TRBJ2-7; 7 positions agree with TRBD2. Germline V gene lookup returns CDR1 MNHNY and CDR2 SVGAGI (reference sequence). The length of the CDR3 is 16 residues. J gave up 0 bases and V 6 bases, and 11 bases lay outside the gene matches. The CDR3 is CASRGVVAGTSYEQYF. DNA of the CDR3: TGTGCCAGCAGGGGGGTGGTAGCGGGCACCTCCTACGAGCAGTACTTC.

This clone has just a few counts. The V gene is TRBV28, the J gene TRBJ1-2, with a weak D call TRBD1 (6 bases). Trimming shortened V by 11 bases and J by 7 bases, and 20 bases separated the two germline ends. Germline V gene lookup returns CDR1 MDHEN and CDR2 SYDVKM. The CDR3 runs 13 residues. The DNA for the CDR3 is TGTGCCGCCCTTAAGGGGGGGAGCGGTGGCTACACCTTC. As protein: CAALKGGSGGYTF.

This clone was seen a handful of times. The J gene is TRBJ1-1, the V gene TRBV6-1, with a possible D match to TRBD1 (6 bases). The CDR3 has 13 residues. Deletions cut 6 bases from V and 0 bases from J, with 8 bases between. Germline CDR1 and CDR2: MNHNS and SASEGT. CDR3 nucleotides: TGTGCCAGCAGGAGGACAGTGAACACTGAAGCTTTCTTT. It codes for CASRRTVNTEAFF.

This clone has more than one count but fewer than ten. This sequence joins TRBV7-9 and TRBJ2-5; D uncertain. CDR1 is SEHNR and CDR2 is FQNEAQ in the germline V gene (reference sequence). Trimming took 2 bases from V and 0 from J, leaving 13 bases between them. The CDR3 is 16 amino acids. The CDR3: CASSLSGQLYQETQYF. The CDR3 coding sequence is TGTGCCAGCAGCTTATCAGGTCAGCTCTACCAAGAGACCCAGTACTTC.

The rearrangement uses TRBV19 and TRBJ1-5; TRBD1 might be the D (5 bases). The V end was cut by 6 bases, the J end by 1 base, with 7 bases between. In germline, CDR1 is LNHDA, CDR2 SQIVND (reference sequence). The CDR3 consists of 13 residues. This CDR3 reads CASRGGSNQPQHF. The CDR3 bases are TGTGCCAGTAGGGGGGGGAGCAATCAGCCCCAGCATTTT.

The chain couples TRBV18 to TRBJ1-3, with D possibly TRBD1 on 5 matching bases. V gave up 6 bases and J gave up 0 bases, with 9 bases separating them. The CDR3 is 14 amino acids. Germline V gene lookup returns CDR1 KGHSH and CDR2 LQKENI. The CDR3 sequence: CASSAGASGNTIYF. The CDR3, as DNA: TGTGCCAGCTCCGCCGGGGCCTCTGGAAACACCATATATTTT.

This clone is a singleton in its sample. CDR3 sequence reads: CATGQPFSYEQYF. CDR3 sequence (DNA): TGTGCCACCGGACAGCCTTTCTCCTACGAGCAGTACTTC. This rearrangement joins TRBV2 to TRBJ2-7; D is possibly TRBD1 (6 bases). CDR1 is SNHLY and CDR2 is FYNNEI in the germline V gene. This CDR3 has 13 amino acids. Trimming removed 10 bases from V and 0 bases from J, with 13 bases in between.

The J gene is TRBJ1-1, the V gene TRBV6-1; D remains ambiguous. V lost 2 bases and J 1 base, leaving 5 bases between the germline ends. The CDR3 totals 13 residues. Germline values: CDR1 MNHNS, CDR2 SASEGT. CDR3 DNA sequence: TGTGCCAGCAGTGAAAACCCGAACACTGAAGCTTTCTTT. As protein: CASSENPNTEAFF.

J is TRBJ2-3 and V is TRBV27; 9 bases line up with TRBD2. CDR3 length equals 17 residues. Losses at the gene ends were 3 bases for V and 1 base for J; bases not matched to a gene: 8. Germline assignment: CDR1 MNHEY and CDR2 SMNVEV (reference sequence). CDR3 sequence reads: CASSFGLRTSGTDTQYF. The CDR3 nucleotides are TGTGCCAGCAGTTTCGGTTTGAGGACTAGCGGCACAGATACGCAGTATTTT.